This TCR beta chain was obtained from a study of T cells in severe cutaneous drug reactions. Study-level information: The culprit drug was assigned by the Naranjo and ALDEN algorithms. Overall study findings and caveats: Blister cells averaged about 33% and PBMC about 5% TRBV12-4 in carbamazepine-induced Stevens-Johnson syndrome or toxic epidermal necrolysis patients.

The iRepertoire multiplex PCR system with TCR subtype-specific primers built both bulk and single-cell libraries. One entry per CDR3 protein, without DNA, is what TCRdb gives after re-calling the multiplex PCR reads. This listing includes 20,000 to 25,000 distinct CDR3 sequences. This CDR3 is built from 12 residues. Germline V CDR1 and CDR2: DFQATT, SNEGSKA (reference sequence). As regards this clonotype: Its antigen is not identified.

Carbamazepine had induced Stevens-Johnson syndrome or toxic epidermal necrolysis in the sequenced donors. The receptor was derived from a human donor with toxic epidermal necrolysis, a severe cutaneous drug reaction. Sequencing used PBMCs. This rearrangement joins TRBV20-1 to TRBJ2-1; TCRdb outputs TRBD2, but without DNA this stays unchecked. CDR3 in amino acids: CSARVTNNEQFF.